This passage covers 21 T cell receptor beta chains from one sample sequenced in a study of T cell responses to AZD1222 COVID-19 vaccine. Here immunoSEQ multiplex PCR was the method, and the copy in TCRdb shows in-frame clones only, minus some. The sample has 150,000 to 200,000 clones; about 90% are singletons. The sample consisted of peripheral blood, taken on day 0 of AZD1222 vaccination. Receptors originate from an adult in good health.

This rearrangement joins TRBV3-1 (or the pseudogene TRBV3-2) to TRBJ2-5, with 15 bases aligning to TRBD2. The CDR3 extends over 19 amino acids. V lost 4 bases and J lost 2; bases outside the gene matches: 11. The V gene's germline CDR1 is LGHDT and CDR2 YNNKEL (reference sequence). CDR3 sequence: CASSPWGTSGGFRQETQYF. In DNA form, the CDR3 reads TGTGCCAGCAGCCCTTGGGGGACTAGCGGGGGGTTCCGGCAAGAGACCCAGTACTTC.

This chain joins TRBV7-9 and TRBJ1-2; D remains unclear. Per germline, CDR1 SEHNR and CDR2 FQNEAQ (reference sequence). There are 14 residues in the CDR3. V was shortened by 7 bases and J by 8 bases, with 20 bases between the two germline ends. The DNA of the CDR3 is TGTGCCAGCACCAATTCGGGGTGGGGTGACGGCTACACCTTC. It codes for CASTNSGWGDGYTF. The whole variable domain, filled in from reference TRBV7-9 and TRBJ1-2, reads DTGVSQNPRHKITKRGQNVTFRCDPISEHNRLYWYRQTLGQGPEFLTYFQNEAQLEKSRLLSDRFSAERPKGSFSTLEIQRTEQGDSAMYLCASTNSGWGDGYTFGSGTRLTVV.

J is TRBJ1-4 and V is TRBV27; D not certain. The V gene's germline CDR1 is MNHEY and CDR2 SMNVEV (reference sequence). Trimming shortened V by 9 bases and J by 3 bases, and 14 bases separated the two germline ends. This CDR3 region has 14 residues. The CDR3 loop reads CASRTSAANEKLFF. The CDR3 DNA sequence: TGTGCCAGTCGGACGTCTGCGGCTAATGAAAAACTGTTTTTT.

The V gene is TRBV27, the J gene TRBJ2-3, with D possibly TRBD2 on 5 matching bases. The V gene lost 4 bases and the J gene lost 2 bases, with 13 bases spanning the gap. This CDR3 has 15 amino acids. Germline assignment: CDR1 MNHEY and CDR2 SMNVEV (reference sequence). The CDR3 region has the DNA TGTGCCAGCAGTTCGGATCCGGGGTTCACAGATACGCAGTATTTT. It translates to CASSSDPGFTDTQYF.

J is TRBJ1-2 and V is TRBV28; 8 nucleotides match TRBD1. This CDR3 has 17 amino acids. The V and J ends lost 5 bases and 4 bases, in that order; junction bases with no gene match: 15. Germline V lookup: CDR1 MDHEN, CDR2 SYDVKM. The CDR3 nucleotides read TGTGCCAGCAGTCCGGGGACAGGATTGGCAGATATCTATGGCTACACCTTC. Translation: CASSPGTGLADIYGYTF.

This clone was recorded a few times. V gene TRBV5-6 combines with J gene TRBJ1-1, with TRBD1 as a possible D gene (6 bases). The CDR3 consists of 14 residues. V lost 0 bases to trimming and J lost 6 bases, with 12 bases between them. Germline V gene data show CDR1 as SGHDT and CDR2 as YYEEEE. The CDR3 spells CASSLDGQSPEAFF. The CDR3 DNA reads as TGTGCCAGCAGCTTGGACGGACAGTCGCCTGAAGCTTTCTTT.

The V and J genes are TRBV5-4 and TRBJ1-3; D is unclear. From germline, CDR1 is SGHNT and CDR2 YYREEE (reference sequence). The CDR3 is 15 residues long. Trimming removed 4 bases from V and 0 bases from J, with 11 bases in between. The CDR3 sequence is CASSPGILSGNTIYF. For the CDR3, the DNA is TGTGCCAGCAGCCCCGGGATCCTCTCTGGAAACACCATATATTTT.

The chain uses TRBV6-5 and TRBJ1-2; D not certain. The CDR3 has 13 residues. Germline V CDR1 and CDR2: MNHEY, SVGAGI. The V end was cut by 5 bases, the J end by 7 bases, with 14 bases between. The CDR3 loop reads CASSRFDGLGYTF. The CDR3 nucleotides are TGTGCCAGCAGTAGATTCGACGGCCTTGGCTACACCTTC.

V and J are TRBV7-8 and TRBJ2-7; TRBD1 aligns across 11 bases. The length of the CDR3 is 13 residues. The V and J ends lost 5 bases and 6 bases, in that order; junction bases with no gene match: 3. Per the germline V gene, CDR1 is SGHVS and CDR2 is FQNEAQ. CDR3 loop: CASSGQGATEQYF. CDR3 bases: TGTGCCAGCAGCGGACAGGGGGCGACCGAGCAGTACTTC.

This sequence joins TRBV7-3 and TRBJ1-3; the D is unclear. The ends were cut back, 2 bases at V and 2 bases at J, with 7 bases in the middle. The CDR3 sequence is 14 residues long. Germline loops: CDR1 SGHTA, CDR2 FQGTGA. CDR3 sequence reads: CASSLGSAGNTIYF. In DNA, the CDR3 is TGTGCCAGCAGCTTAGGGTCAGCTGGAAACACCATATATTTT.

The genes are TRBV6-4 and TRBJ1-1; TRBD1 aligns across 8 bases. The CDR3 extends over 13 amino acids. Germline-derived CDR1 and CDR2 are MRHNA and SNTAGT. J lost 7 bases, V lost 9 bases, and 10 bases had no gene match. Written as DNA, the CDR3 is TGTGCCAGGGAGACAGGGGCCCCCGGTGAAGCTTTCTTT. It is translated as CARETGAPGEAFF.

The chain combines TRBV6-4 with TRBJ1-5; D unclear. Trimming cost V 3 bases and J 3 bases, with 6 bases left between them. The V gene's germline CDR1 is MRHNA and CDR2 SNTAGT. This CDR3 has 13 residues. The CDR3 loop reads CASSEGDNQPQHF. The CDR3 coding sequence is TGTGCCAGCAGTGAAGGTGACAATCAGCCCCAGCATTTT.

The chain combines TRBV27 with TRBJ2-1; 8 nucleotides agree with TRBD2. The CDR3 runs to 16 residues. CDR1 and CDR2 from the germline V gene are MNHEY and SMNVEV (reference sequence). The junction had 3 bases not matched to a gene; V was cut back by 2 bases and J by 0 bases. The CDR3: CASSLSGGLSYNEQFF. CDR3 bases: TGTGCCAGCAGTTTAAGCGGGGGCCTCTCCTACAATGAGCAGTTCTTC.

The DNA of the CDR3 is TGTGCCAGCAGTTTAGAACATTATGGTGAAGCTTTCTTT. The encoded protein is CASSLEHYGEAFF. The gene calls are TRBV28 and TRBJ1-1; no clear D. Germline CDR1 MDHEN, CDR2 SYDVKM. The CDR3 runs to 13 residues. Trimming left V 2 bases short and J 7 bases short, with 11 bases between.

The CDR3 protein is CASSLITLDGYTF. Written as DNA, the CDR3 is TGTGCCAGCAGCTTAATTACCTTAGATGGCTACACCTTC. The genes are TRBV7-2 and TRBJ1-2; the D is unclear. Germline CDR1 SGHTA, CDR2 FQGNSA. The CDR3 has 13 amino acids. Between the trimmed V and J ends, which lost 2 bases and 6 bases, there was a span of 10 bases.

CDR3 protein: CASSPRTGSPYEQYF. The CDR3 DNA reads TGTGCCAGCAGCCCTAGGACAGGCAGCCCCTACGAGCAGTACTTC. This chain links TRBV9 with TRBJ2-7; 7 nucleotides align to TRBD1. Germline V gene lookup returns CDR1 SGDLS and CDR2 YYNGEE. V lost 4 bases to trimming and J lost 2 bases; unmatched junction nucleotides: 9. The CDR3 length is 15 residues.

This chain uses TRBV9 with TRBJ2-3, with D possibly matching TRBD1 (5 bases). The V gene lost 3 bases and the J gene lost 6 bases, with 17 bases spanning the gap. The CDR3 sequence is 15 residues long. Germline CDR1 reads SGDLS; CDR2 reads YYNGEE. Written as DNA, the CDR3 is TGTGCCAGCAGCGGGGTCCATGGGGCTGGTGATACGCAGTATTTT. Translated, it gives CASSGVHGAGDTQYF.

V is TRBV18 and J is TRBJ1-4; D remains unclear. Germline V gene sequence: CDR1 KGHSH, CDR2 LQKENI. This CDR3 is built from 13 residues. Deletions cut 3 bases from V and 7 bases from J, with 9 bases between. CDR3 in DNA: TGTGCCAGCTCACCTACCGGGCTTGAAAAACTGTTTTTT. This encodes CASSPTGLEKLFF.

V is TRBV6-5 and J is TRBJ2-1; no reliable D call. V was trimmed by 2 bases and J by 7 bases, leaving 3 bases between them. The germline CDR1 and CDR2 sequences are MNHEY and SVGAGI. The CDR3 totals 11 residues. For the CDR3, the DNA is TGTGCCAGCAGTTACGGTAATGAGCAGTTCTTC. As protein: CASSYGNEQFF.

The chain couples TRBV3-1 (or the pseudogene TRBV3-2) to TRBJ2-1; TRBD2 aligns across 9 bases. The CDR3 sequence is 13 residues long. Trimming at V came to 6 bases and at J to 3 bases, leaving 0 bases not matched to a gene. From germline, CDR1 is LGHDT and CDR2 YNNKEL (reference sequence). The CDR3 bases are TGTGCCAGCAGGCGGGAGGGCTACAATGAGCAGTTCTTC. Its protein is CASRREGYNEQFF.

The chain combines TRBV15 with TRBJ1-1; D may be TRBD1 (5 bases). V lost 5 bases and J 1 base, leaving 8 bases between the germline ends. CDR1 is LNHNV and CDR2 is YYDKDF in the germline V gene (reference sequence). The CDR3 contains 13 residues. The CDR3 here is CATSLQENTEAFF. Here the CDR3 DNA reads TGTGCCACCAGCCTACAGGAGAACACTGAAGCTTTCTTT.